The entry below gives a single T cell receptor (beta chain) sequence along with its context. Antigen specificity is unknown. Whereas donors were nominally healthy upon sampling, unrecorded immune exposures were probable. The data are from a study of cytomegalovirus exposure and HLA in healthy donors. Across the whole study: Among roughly 180 million T cells, an earlier analysis found 117 million unique TCR beta sequences. Study-wide results and caveats: TCR beta chains numbering more than 150 were designated cytomegalovirus-associated.

Looked up from germline, CDR1 is SEHNR and CDR2 is FQNEAQ (reference sequence). The V and J ends lost 4 bases and 6 bases, in that order; junction bases with no gene match: 14. This CDR3 comprises 18 residues. Researchers ran the PCR with 60 Vbeta and 13 Jbeta primers. Assay: immunoSEQ multiplex PCR; the TCRdb copy retains only in-frame clones and omits some. The sample has roughly 100,000 clones; around 79% are singletons. The sequencing input was PBMCs. This rearrangement joins TRBV7-9 to TRBJ1-6, with 8 bases that match TRBD1. The receptor was derived from a man aged 50-60 years in good health and CMV-seropositive. CDR3 loop: CASSSMAHGTGPNSPLHF. CDR3 nucleotides: TGTGCCAGCAGCTCTATGGCCCACGGGACAGGTCCTAATTCACCCCTCCACTTT.